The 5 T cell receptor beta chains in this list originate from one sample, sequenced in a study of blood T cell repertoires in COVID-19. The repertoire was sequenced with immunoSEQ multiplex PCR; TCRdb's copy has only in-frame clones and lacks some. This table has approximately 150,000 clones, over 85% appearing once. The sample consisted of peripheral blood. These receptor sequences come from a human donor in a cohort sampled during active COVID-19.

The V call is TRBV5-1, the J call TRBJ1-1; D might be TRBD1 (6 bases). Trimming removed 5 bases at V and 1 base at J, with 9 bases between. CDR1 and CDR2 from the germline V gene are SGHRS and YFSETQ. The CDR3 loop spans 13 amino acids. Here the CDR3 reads CASRQGTNTEAFF. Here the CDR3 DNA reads TGCGCCAGCAGGCAGGGGACGAACACTGAAGCTTTCTTT.

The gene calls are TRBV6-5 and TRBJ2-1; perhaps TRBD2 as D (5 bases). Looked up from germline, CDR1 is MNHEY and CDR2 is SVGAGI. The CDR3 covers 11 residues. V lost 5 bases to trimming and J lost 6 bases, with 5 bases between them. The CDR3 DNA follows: TGTGCCAGCAGTACTAGCAATGAGCAGTTCTTC. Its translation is CASSTSNEQFF.

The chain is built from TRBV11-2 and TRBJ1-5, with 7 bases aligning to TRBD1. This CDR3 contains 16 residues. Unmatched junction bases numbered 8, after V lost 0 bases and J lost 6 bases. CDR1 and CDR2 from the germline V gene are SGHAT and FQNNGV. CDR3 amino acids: CASSLEAQGGIQPQHF. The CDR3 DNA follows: TGTGCCAGCAGCTTAGAAGCGCAGGGGGGCATTCAGCCCCAGCATTTT.

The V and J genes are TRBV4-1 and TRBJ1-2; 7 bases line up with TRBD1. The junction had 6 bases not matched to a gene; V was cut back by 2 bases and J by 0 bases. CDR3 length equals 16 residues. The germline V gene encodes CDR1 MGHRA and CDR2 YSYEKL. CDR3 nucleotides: TGCGCCAGCAGCCAATTCGGGACAGACGCTAACTATGGCTACACCTTC. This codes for CASSQFGTDANYGYTF.

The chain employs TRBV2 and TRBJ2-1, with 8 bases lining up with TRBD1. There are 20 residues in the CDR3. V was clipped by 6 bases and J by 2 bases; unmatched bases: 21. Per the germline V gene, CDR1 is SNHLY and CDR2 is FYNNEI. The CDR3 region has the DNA TGTGCCAGCAGCCAAAAGGGCCAGGGGGCGGTTTCCCGTACCTACAATGAGCAGTTCTTC. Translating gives CASSQKGQGAVSRTYNEQFF.